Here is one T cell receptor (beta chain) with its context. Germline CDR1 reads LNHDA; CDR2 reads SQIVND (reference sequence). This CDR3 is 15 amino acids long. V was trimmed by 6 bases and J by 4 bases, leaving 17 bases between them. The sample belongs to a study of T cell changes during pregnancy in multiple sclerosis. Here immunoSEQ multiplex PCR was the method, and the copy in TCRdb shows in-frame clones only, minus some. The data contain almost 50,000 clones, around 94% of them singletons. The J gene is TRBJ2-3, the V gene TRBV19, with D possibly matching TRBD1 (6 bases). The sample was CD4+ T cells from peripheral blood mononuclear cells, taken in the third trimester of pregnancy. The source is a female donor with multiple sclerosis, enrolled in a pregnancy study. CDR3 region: CASRNQGQGADTQYF. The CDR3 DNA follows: TGTGCCAGTAGAAATCAGGGGCAAGGGGCAGATACGCAGTATTTT.